Below, one T cell receptor (beta chain) is given with its context. Its antigen remains unidentified. In TCRdb, the multiplex PCR reads were re-called with MiXCR into one record per CDR3 protein. The repertoire holds about 14,000 distinct CDR3 sequences, with around 58% as singletons. With 6 bases removed from V and 2 bases from J, the gap between germline ends came to 13 bases. CDR3 length: 14 amino acids. The data derive from a study of breast tumors, draining lymph nodes, adjacent tissues. Points from the study as a whole: The data were judged consistent with most tumor T cells coming from lymph node and expanding in tumor. Tumor and nontumor repertoires were significantly more similar in luminal-like than in basal-like breast cancer. That most tumor T cells come from lymph nodes remained unproven. Tumor repertoires ranked between lymph nodes and nontumor tissue in diversity, with V and J gene preferences.

The chain is built from TRBV12-3 or TRBV12-4 and TRBJ1-2; TRBD1 might be the D (6 bases). This TCR was sampled from a female donor with breast cancer. Some clones in this sample may be carry-over from other donors' samples. Sequenced: tumor-adjacent breast tissue. The CDR3 DNA is TGTGCCAGCAGGGAGGGGGGGGGAAACTATGGCTACACCTTC. It yields the protein CASREGGGNYGYTF.